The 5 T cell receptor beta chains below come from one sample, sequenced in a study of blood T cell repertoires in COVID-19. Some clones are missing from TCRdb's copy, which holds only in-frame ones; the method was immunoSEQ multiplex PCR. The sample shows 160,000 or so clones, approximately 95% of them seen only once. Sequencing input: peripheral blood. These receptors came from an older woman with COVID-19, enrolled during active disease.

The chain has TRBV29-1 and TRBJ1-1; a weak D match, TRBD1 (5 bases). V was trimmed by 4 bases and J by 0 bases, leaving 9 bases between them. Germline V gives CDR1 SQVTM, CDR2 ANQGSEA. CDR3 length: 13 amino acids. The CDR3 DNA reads TGCAGCGTTGCCAGGGATATGAACACTGAAGCTTTCTTT. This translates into CSVARDMNTEAFF.

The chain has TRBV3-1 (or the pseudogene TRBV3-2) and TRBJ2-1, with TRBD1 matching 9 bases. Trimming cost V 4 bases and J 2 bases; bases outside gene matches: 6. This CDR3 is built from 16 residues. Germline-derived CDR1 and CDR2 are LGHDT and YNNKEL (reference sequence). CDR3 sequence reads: CASSPLWTGAYNEQFF. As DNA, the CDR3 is TGTGCCAGCAGCCCCCTATGGACAGGGGCCTACAATGAGCAGTTCTTC.

CDR3 sequence (DNA): TGTGCCAGCAGCCAACCTGGACAGACCGTCTATGGCTACACCTTC. It codes for CASSQPGQTVYGYTF. The chain links TRBV3-1 (or the pseudogene TRBV3-2) to TRBJ1-2, with a weak D call TRBD1 (6 bases). CDR1 is LGHDT, CDR2 YNNKEL, per germline (reference sequence). The CDR3 has 15 amino acids. Trimming took off 2 bases at V and 4 bases at J, with 14 bases between the two ends.

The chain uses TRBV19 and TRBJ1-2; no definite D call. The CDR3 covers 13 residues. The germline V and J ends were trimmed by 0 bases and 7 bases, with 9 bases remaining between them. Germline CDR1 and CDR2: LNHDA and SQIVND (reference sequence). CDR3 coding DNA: TGTGCCAGTAGTATAGAAGGAGGGTTTGGCTACACCTTC. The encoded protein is CASSIEGGFGYTF.

CDR3 sequence (DNA): TGTGCCAGCAAGGAGGGGGCAGGGAATCAGCCCCAGCATTTT. Translating gives CASKEGAGNQPQHF. V usage is TRBV6-5 and J usage is TRBJ1-5, with TRBD1 matching over 7 bases. The CDR3 has 14 residues. V lost 7 bases and J lost 4; bases outside the gene matches: 7. Germline V gene sequence: CDR1 MNHEY, CDR2 SVGAGI.